Following are 3 T cell receptor beta chains from one sample sequenced in a study of blood T cell repertoires in COVID-19. Here immunoSEQ multiplex PCR was the method, and the copy in TCRdb shows in-frame clones only, minus some. The sample lists 300,000 or so clones; about 85% were seen once. Sequencing used peripheral blood. These receptor sequences come from a woman between 50 and 59 years old with active or convalescent COVID-19.

V gene TRBV2 combines with J gene TRBJ2-5; D may be TRBD1 (6 bases). Per germline, CDR1 SNHLY and CDR2 FYNNEI. Trimming took off 0 bases at V and 3 bases at J, with 23 bases between the two ends. This CDR3 is built from 19 residues. CDR3 bases: TGTGCCAGCAGTGAAGCCCCTAGAGGGCTCGGCTCAGGGGAAGAGACCCAGTACTTC. This codes for CASSEAPRGLGSGEETQYF. The variable domain in full, with the rest retrieved from reference TRBV2 and TRBJ2-5, is EPEVTQTPSHQVTQMGQEVILRCVPISNHLYFYWYRQILGQKVEFLVSFYNNEISEKSEIFDDQFSVERPDGSNFTLKIRSTKLEDSAMYFCASSEAPRGLGSGEETQYFGPGTRLLVL.

The chain is built from TRBV5-1 and TRBJ2-3; D is perhaps TRBD1 (6 bases). The CDR3 totals 15 residues. Trimming took 1 base from V and 2 from J, leaving 11 bases between them. Germline-derived CDR1 and CDR2 are SGHRS and YFSETQ. The CDR3 here is CASSLNWGPTDTQYF. The CDR3 DNA sequence: TGCGCCAGCAGCTTGAATTGGGGGCCCACAGATACGCAGTATTTT.

This rearrangement joins TRBV30 to TRBJ1-6; 8 nucleotides align to TRBD1. CDR3 length equals 15 residues. Germline V gene lookup returns CDR1 GTSNPN and CDR2 SVGIG (reference sequence). J was trimmed by 6 bases and V by 3 bases; bases with no gene match: 7. DNA of the CDR3: TGTGCCTGGAGCCAGACAGGGGCCCTTAATTCACCCCTCCACTTT. Protein: CAWSQTGALNSPLHF.